This passage covers 21 T cell receptor beta chains from one sample sequenced in a study of cytomegalovirus exposure and HLA in healthy donors. The PCR had 60 Vbeta and 13 Jbeta primers. Sequencing was performed with immunoSEQ multiplex PCR; in TCRdb, only in-frame clones are kept and a portion is missing. The sample shows 95,000 or so clones, about two thirds of them seen only once. Source material: PBMCs. The receptors were sampled from a woman in her fifties or sixties in good health and CMV-seropositive.

The rearrangement links TRBV7-2 to TRBJ2-1; D may be TRBD1 (5 bases). This CDR3 comprises 13 residues. Germline assignment: CDR1 SGHTA and CDR2 FQGNSA. The ends were cut back, 3 bases at V and 8 bases at J, with 11 bases in the middle. The CDR3 coding sequence is TGTGCCAGCAGCTTCTCAGGGATCCATGAGCAGTTCTTC. Translation: CASSFSGIHEQFF.

V is TRBV5-1 and J is TRBJ2-2; TRBD1 is a possible D gene (5 bases). Germline loops: CDR1 SGHRS, CDR2 YFSETQ. The CDR3 loop spans 15 amino acids. V gave up 3 bases and J gave up 4 bases, with 13 bases separating them. The CDR3 nucleotides read TGCGCCAGCAGCTCCGAGACAGTCGTCACCGGGGAGCTGTTTTTT. It encodes CASSSETVVTGELFF.

The chain uses TRBV28 and TRBJ2-2; 9 positions match TRBD1. J was trimmed by 3 bases and V by 5 bases; bases with no gene match: 7. CDR3 length: 16 residues. CDR1 is MDHEN, CDR2 SYDVKM, per germline. The CDR3 DNA reads as TGTGCCAGCAGTCCTCCGGGACAGGGTTACACCGGGGAGCTGTTTTTT. Translation gives CASSPPGQGYTGELFF. Variable domain in full (rest from reference TRBV28 and TRBJ2-2): DVKVTQSSRYLVKRTGEKVFLECVQDMDHENMFWYRQDPGLGLRLIYFSYDVKMKEKGDIPEGYSVSREKKERFSLILESASTNQTSMYLCASSPPGQGYTGELFFGEGSRLTVL.

In this sample, this clone turned up a few times. The V and J genes are TRBV5-1 and TRBJ2-7, with no clear D. There are 16 residues in the CDR3. The V gene lost 2 bases and the J gene lost 3 bases, with 18 bases spanning the gap. Looked up from germline, CDR1 is SGHRS and CDR2 is YFSETQ. The DNA of the CDR3 is TGCGCCAGCAGCTTCCTCCCTAACAGCAAAAGCTACGAGCAGTACTTC. It is translated as CASSFLPNSKSYEQYF.

The chain is built from TRBV7-9 and TRBJ2-1; 9 positions match TRBD2. CDR1 and CDR2 from the germline V gene are SEHNR and FQNEAQ (reference sequence). V was pared by 3 bases and J by 5 bases, with 2 bases of the junction left unmatched. The CDR3 spans 14 residues. The chain's CDR3 is CASSFSSGDNEQFF. The CDR3, as DNA: TGTGCCAGCAGCTTTTCTAGCGGGGACAATGAGCAGTTCTTC.

V and J are TRBV2 and TRBJ2-7; 9 bases line up with TRBD1. This CDR3 is built from 14 residues. V lost 2 bases and J lost 4; bases outside the gene matches: 3. Per germline, CDR1 SNHLY and CDR2 FYNNEI. CDR3 bases: TGTGCCAGCAGTGAAAGGACAGGGGATTACGAGCAGTACTTC. Amino acid sequence: CASSERTGDYEQYF.

The V call is TRBV7-2, the J call TRBJ2-1, with 9 bases identical to TRBD1. Germline V gives CDR1 SGHTA, CDR2 FQGNSA. Trimming took 8 bases from V and 9 from J; bases not matched to a gene: 14. This CDR3 comprises 15 residues. CDR3 in DNA: TGTGCCAGCGGTAAACCGGGACAGGGCCGTGGTGAGCAGTTCTTC. It codes for CASGKPGQGRGEQFF.

The chain is built from TRBV5-4 and TRBJ2-5, with 9 bases aligning to TRBD2. The J call could be wrong; TRBJ2-7 is a better fit for the DNA end. The germline CDR1 and CDR2 sequences are SGHNT and YYREEE (reference sequence). The CDR3 extends over 15 amino acids. The CDR3 nucleotides read TGTGCCAGCAGCTTGGGACTAGCGGAAGAATACGAGCAGTACTTC. Translated: CASSLGLAEEYEQYF.

The J gene is TRBJ2-5, the V gene TRBV5-1; TRBD2 is a possible D gene (5 bases). The germline V gene encodes CDR1 SGHRS and CDR2 YFSETQ. CDR3 length equals 14 residues. Trimming left V 4 bases short and J 5 bases short, with 15 bases between. This CDR3 reads CASSPTPRGETQYF. In DNA, the CDR3 is TGCGCCAGCAGCCCTACGCCCCGCGGGGAGACCCAGTACTTC.

This clone came up once. An end of the junction differs from the germline gene, which may be a read error. This chain links TRBV7-3 with TRBJ2-1; no reliable D call. This CDR3 has 12 amino acids. Germline lookup yields CDR1 SGHTA and CDR2 FQGTGA. CDR3 coding DNA: TGTTCCAGCAGTTTGACTGCGGATCGGCAGTTCTTC. This codes for CSSSLTADRQFF. Looking up the rest from reference TRBV7-3 and TRBJ2-1 gives the full variable domain: GAGVSQTPSNKVTEKGKYVELRCDPISGHTALYWYRQSLGQGPEFLIYFQGTGAADDSGLPNDRFFAVRPEGSVSTLKIQRTERGDSAVYLCSSSLTADRQFFGPGTRLTVL.

A few counts support this clone. This chain uses TRBV7-3 with TRBJ2-2; D is perhaps TRBD1 (5 bases). V was trimmed by 2 bases and J by 1 base, leaving 8 bases between them. CDR3 size: 15 residues. Per the germline V gene, CDR1 is SGHTA and CDR2 is FQGTGA. CDR3 nucleotide sequence: TGTGCCAGCAGCTTAGCAAGGGGGAACACCGGGGAGCTGTTTTTT. Translation: CASSLARGNTGELFF. The complete variable domain, with remaining parts taken from reference TRBV7-3 and TRBJ2-2, reads GAGVSQTPSNKVTEKGKYVELRCDPISGHTALYWYRQSLGQGPEFLIYFQGTGAADDSGLPNDRFFAVRPEGSVSTLKIQRTERGDSAVYLCASSLARGNTGELFFGEGSRLTVL.

This clone has a handful of counts. This rearrangement joins TRBV18 to TRBJ1-1; a weak D match, TRBD1 (6 bases). The length of the CDR3 is 15 residues. Per the germline V gene, CDR1 is KGHSH and CDR2 is LQKENI. Trimming shortened V by 6 bases and J by 3 bases, and 17 bases separated the two germline ends. The CDR3 region is CASSMWTERHTEAFF. The CDR3, as DNA: TGTGCCAGCTCGATGTGGACAGAGAGGCACACTGAAGCTTTCTTT.

In DNA form, the CDR3 reads TGTGCCAGCAGCTTTTCAGGGGATACTGAAGCTTTCTTT. Translation gives CASSFSGDTEAFF. The chain couples TRBV11-3 to TRBJ1-1; D is possibly TRBD1 (6 bases). Germline lookup yields CDR1 SGHNT and CDR2 YENEEA. The ends were cut back, 3 bases at V and 5 bases at J, with 10 bases in the middle. The CDR3 has 13 residues.

This clone is labeled medium-sized. The chain recombines TRBV28 with TRBJ2-1; 9 positions agree with TRBD2. Unmatched junction bases numbered 10, after V lost 6 bases and J lost 1 base. CDR3 length equals 17 residues. Germline CDR1 and CDR2: MDHEN and SYDVKM. The CDR3 nucleotides are TGTGCCAGCAGGCCCCTCCTAGCGGGAAGGTCCTACAATGAGCAGTTCTTC. Translated: CASRPLLAGRSYNEQFF.

The chain employs TRBV11-1 and TRBJ2-1; D ambiguous. Germline V gene data show CDR1 as SGHAT and CDR2 as FQDESV (reference sequence). The CDR3 has 13 amino acids. V was clipped by 5 bases and J by 3 bases, with 8 bases between them. The CDR3 loop reads CASSPRFYNEQFF. The CDR3 DNA is TGTGCCAGCAGCCCTCGTTTCTACAATGAGCAGTTCTTC.

The chain employs TRBV19 and TRBJ1-5; 7 bases agree with TRBD1. Germline assignment: CDR1 LNHDA and CDR2 SQIVND (reference sequence). The V segment lost 4 bases and the J segment 6 bases; nucleotides outside the gene matches: 15. The CDR3 totals 17 residues. The CDR3 region has the DNA TGTGCCAGTAGTACCCTTTCGACAGGGCATCGGGTTCAGCCCCAGCATTTT. This gives the protein CASSTLSTGHRVQPQHF.

This chain connects TRBV28 to TRBJ1-1, with a weak D call TRBD1 (6 bases). The CDR3 totals 11 residues. The V gene lost 10 bases and the J gene lost 8 bases, with 14 bases spanning the gap. Germline values: CDR1 MDHEN, CDR2 SYDVKM. Here the CDR3 reads CATNTGYEAFF. The CDR3 DNA is TGTGCCACCAACACAGGGTACGAAGCTTTCTTT.

CDR3 sequence reads: CASSPLQQGSTNTEAFF. CDR3 bases: TGTGCCAGCTCACCACTTCAGCAGGGGTCGACGAACACTGAAGCTTTCTTT. The V call is TRBV18, the J call TRBJ1-1; D may be TRBD1 (6 bases). Trimming stripped 1 base from V and 1 base from J, with 16 bases between. The germline CDR1 and CDR2 sequences are KGHSH and LQKENI. The CDR3 runs 17 residues.

This clone was counted once. The chain uses TRBV5-6 and TRBJ1-1; D gene unclear. Trimming removed 2 bases at V and 4 bases at J, with 12 bases between. Germline V gene data show CDR1 as SGHDT and CDR2 as YYEEEE. The CDR3 runs 14 residues. The CDR3 spells CASSFLGEPTEAFF. The CDR3 DNA is TGTGCCAGCAGCTTCCTCGGGGAACCCACTGAAGCTTTCTTT.

V is TRBV18 and J is TRBJ1-3; D is ambiguous. Trimming cost V 5 bases and J 0 bases, with 14 bases left between them. The CDR3 is 16 amino acids. Germline CDR1 is KGHSH and CDR2 is LQKENI. Here the CDR3 reads CASSNTSPFSGNTIYF. The CDR3, as DNA: TGTGCCAGCTCAAACACGTCTCCCTTCTCTGGAAACACCATATATTTT.

This clone has more than one count but fewer than ten. The chain recombines TRBV19 with TRBJ1-5; 9 nucleotides line up with TRBD1. After removal of 4 bases from V and 7 bases from J, the junction contained 8 bases not matched to a gene. The CDR3 contains 15 residues. Germline V gene sequence: CDR1 LNHDA, CDR2 SQIVND (reference sequence). The DNA of the CDR3 is TGTGCCAGTAGTACAACAGGGGGCGCGGGCCAGCCCCAGCATTTT. Protein product: CASSTTGGAGQPQHF.